This record covers a single T cell receptor beta chain. Its target is unknown. No neoadjuvant therapy was given to the selected pancreatic ductal adenocarcinoma patients before their surgery. This sample was taken from a study of T cells in pancreatic ductal adenocarcinoma. Findings and limits, study-wide: Results skew toward the minority of patients with early-stage disease. No significant tumor-blood clonality difference; means were about 0.1 and 0.07.

Produced via immunoSEQ multiplex PCR; TCRdb's table is partial and in-frame only. The sample lists about 98,000 clones, nearly 95% seen once, with roughly 3% in the top ten. Germline assignment: CDR1 KGHSH and CDR2 LQKENI. Trimming stripped 0 bases from V and 2 bases from J, with 14 bases between. There are 16 residues in the CDR3. The specimen was PBMCs. This receptor was identified in a human donor with pancreatic ductal adenocarcinoma. The rearrangement joins TRBV18 to TRBJ2-7; possible D gene TRBD1, 5 bases. CDR3 in DNA: TGTGCCAGCTCACCACCGGGGCTTTCCAGACCCTACGAGCAGTACTTC. Amino acids: CASSPPGLSRPYEQYF. Full variable domain (missing parts from reference TRBV18 and TRBJ2-7): NAGVMQNPRHLVRRRGQEARLRCSPMKGHSHVYWYRQLPEEGLKFMVYLQKENIIDESGMPKERFSAEFPKEGPSILRIQQVVRGDSAAYFCASSPPGLSRPYEQYFGPGTRLTVT.